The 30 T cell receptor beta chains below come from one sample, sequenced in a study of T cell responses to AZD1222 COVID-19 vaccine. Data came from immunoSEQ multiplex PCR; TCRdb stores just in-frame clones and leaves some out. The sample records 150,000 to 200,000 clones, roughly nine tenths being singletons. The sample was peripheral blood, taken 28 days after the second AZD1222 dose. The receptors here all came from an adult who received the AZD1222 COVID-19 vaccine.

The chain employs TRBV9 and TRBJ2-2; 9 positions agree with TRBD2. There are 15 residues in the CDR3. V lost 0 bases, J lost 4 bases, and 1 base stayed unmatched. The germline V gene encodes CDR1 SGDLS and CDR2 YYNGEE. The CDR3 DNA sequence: TGTGCCAGCAGCGTAGTGCGGGAGGGCACCGGGGAGCTGTTTTTT. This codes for CASSVVREGTGELFF.

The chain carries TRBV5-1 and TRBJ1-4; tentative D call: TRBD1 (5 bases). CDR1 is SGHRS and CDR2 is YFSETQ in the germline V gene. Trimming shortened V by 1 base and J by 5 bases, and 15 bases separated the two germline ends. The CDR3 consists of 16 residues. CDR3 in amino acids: CASSLLSGQGNEKLFF. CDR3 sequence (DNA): TGCGCCAGCAGCTTGTTGAGTGGGCAGGGAAATGAAAAACTGTTTTTT.

The DNA for the CDR3 is TGCGCCAGCAGCTTTGGGCAGTCCCTTAGCACAGATACGCAGTATTTT. This encodes CASSFGQSLSTDTQYF. The chain couples TRBV5-1 to TRBJ2-3, with D unresolved. Between the trimmed V and J ends, which lost 2 bases and 0 bases, there was a span of 13 bases. This CDR3 spans 16 amino acids. Germline CDR1 is SGHRS and CDR2 is YFSETQ.

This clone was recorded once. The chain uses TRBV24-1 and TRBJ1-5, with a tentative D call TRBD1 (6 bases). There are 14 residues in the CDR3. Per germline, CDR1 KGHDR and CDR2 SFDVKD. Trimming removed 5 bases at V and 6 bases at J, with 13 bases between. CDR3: CATSGTGSGQPQHF. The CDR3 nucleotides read TGTGCCACCAGTGGTACAGGGTCCGGTCAGCCCCAGCATTTT.

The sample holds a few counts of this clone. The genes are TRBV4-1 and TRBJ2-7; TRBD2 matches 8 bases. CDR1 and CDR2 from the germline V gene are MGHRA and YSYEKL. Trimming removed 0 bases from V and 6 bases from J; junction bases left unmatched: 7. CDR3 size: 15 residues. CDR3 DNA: TGCGCCAGCAGCCAAGATTCTAGCGGGTGGGTCGAGCAGTACTTC. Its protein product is CASSQDSSGWVEQYF.

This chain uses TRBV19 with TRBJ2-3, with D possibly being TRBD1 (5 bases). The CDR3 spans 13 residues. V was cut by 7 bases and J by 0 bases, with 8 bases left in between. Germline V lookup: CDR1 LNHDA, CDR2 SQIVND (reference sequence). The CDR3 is CASTYRSTDTQYF. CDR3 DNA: TGTGCCAGTACTTACAGGAGCACAGATACGCAGTATTTT.

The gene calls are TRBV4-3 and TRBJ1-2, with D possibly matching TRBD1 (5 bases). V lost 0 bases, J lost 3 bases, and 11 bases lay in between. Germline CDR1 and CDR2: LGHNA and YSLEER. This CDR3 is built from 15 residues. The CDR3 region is CASSQDLGGYYGYTF. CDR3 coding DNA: TGCGCCAGCAGCCAAGATCTTGGGGGATACTATGGCTACACCTTC.

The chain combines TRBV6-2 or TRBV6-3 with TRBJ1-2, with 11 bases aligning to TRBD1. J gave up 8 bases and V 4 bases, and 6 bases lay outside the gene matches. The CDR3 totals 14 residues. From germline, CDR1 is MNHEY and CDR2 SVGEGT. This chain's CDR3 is CASSSGQGARGYTF. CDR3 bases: TGTGCCAGCAGTTCTGGACAGGGGGCCAGAGGCTACACCTTC.

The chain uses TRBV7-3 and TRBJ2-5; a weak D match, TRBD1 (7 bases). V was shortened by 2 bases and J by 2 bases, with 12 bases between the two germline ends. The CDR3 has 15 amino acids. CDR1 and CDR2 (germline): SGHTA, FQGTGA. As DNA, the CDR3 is TGTGCCAGCAGCTTACGGTCAGGGGGGCAAGAGACCCAGTACTTC. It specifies CASSLRSGGQETQYF.

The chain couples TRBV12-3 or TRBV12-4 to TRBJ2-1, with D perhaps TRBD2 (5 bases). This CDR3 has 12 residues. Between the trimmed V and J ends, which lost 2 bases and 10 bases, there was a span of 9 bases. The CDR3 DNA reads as TGTGCCAGCAGTTTACTAGGGAGAGAGCAGTTCTTC. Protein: CASSLLGREQFF.

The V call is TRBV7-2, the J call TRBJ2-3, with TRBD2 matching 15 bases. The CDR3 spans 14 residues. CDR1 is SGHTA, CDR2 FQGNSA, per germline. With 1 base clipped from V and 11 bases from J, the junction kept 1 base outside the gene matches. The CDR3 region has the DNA TGTGCCAGCAGCTTAGGGACTAGCGGGAGGGTGCAGTATTTT. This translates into CASSLGTSGRVQYF.

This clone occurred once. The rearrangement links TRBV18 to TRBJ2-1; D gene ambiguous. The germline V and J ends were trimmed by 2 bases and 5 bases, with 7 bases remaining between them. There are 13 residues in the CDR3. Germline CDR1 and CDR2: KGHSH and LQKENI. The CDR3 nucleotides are TGTGCCAGCTCACCAGGCAGAAACAATGAGCAGTTCTTC. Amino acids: CASSPGRNNEQFF.

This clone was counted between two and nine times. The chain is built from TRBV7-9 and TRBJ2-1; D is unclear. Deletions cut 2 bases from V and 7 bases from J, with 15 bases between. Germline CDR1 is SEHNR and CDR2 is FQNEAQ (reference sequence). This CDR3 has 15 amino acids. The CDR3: CASSLTLTDPNEQFF. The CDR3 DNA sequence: TGTGCCAGCAGCTTAACCTTGACGGATCCGAATGAGCAGTTCTTC.

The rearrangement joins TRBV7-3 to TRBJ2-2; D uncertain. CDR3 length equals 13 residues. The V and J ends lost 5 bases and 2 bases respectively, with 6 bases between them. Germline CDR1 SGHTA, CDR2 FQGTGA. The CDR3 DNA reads TGTGCCAGCAGCCAGGACAACACCGGGGAGCTGTTTTTT. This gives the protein CASSQDNTGELFF.

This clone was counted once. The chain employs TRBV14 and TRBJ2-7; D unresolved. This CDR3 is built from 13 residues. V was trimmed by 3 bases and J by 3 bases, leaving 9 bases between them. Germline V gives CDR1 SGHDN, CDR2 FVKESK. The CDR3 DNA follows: TGTGCCAGCAGCCAGGTAATGAGCTACGAGCAGTACTTC. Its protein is CASSQVMSYEQYF.

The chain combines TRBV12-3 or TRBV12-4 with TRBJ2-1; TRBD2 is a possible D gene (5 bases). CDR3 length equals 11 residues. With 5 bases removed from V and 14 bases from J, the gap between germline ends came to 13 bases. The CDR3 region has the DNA TGTGCCAGCAGTACGGACTTGGGGAAGTTCTTC. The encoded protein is CASSTDLGKFF.

The CDR3 coding sequence is TGTGCCAGCAGTCCCGAGGTTGCCTACGAGCAGTACTTC. Translating gives CASSPEVAYEQYF. The chain links TRBV27 to TRBJ2-7; D call uncertain. CDR3 length equals 13 residues. Trimming pared 5 bases from V and 2 bases from J, leaving 10 bases between. Germline values: CDR1 MNHEY, CDR2 SMNVEV (reference sequence).

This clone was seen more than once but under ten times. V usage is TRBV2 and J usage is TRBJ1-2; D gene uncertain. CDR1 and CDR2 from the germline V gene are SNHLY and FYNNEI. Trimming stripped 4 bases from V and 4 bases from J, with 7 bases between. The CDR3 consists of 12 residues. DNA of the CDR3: TGTGCCAGCAGTGGAGGTGGCTATGGCTACACCTTC. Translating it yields CASSGGGYGYTF.

The CDR3 spells CASSAVGQHGEQYF. The DNA of the CDR3 is TGTGCCAGCAGCGCGGTAGGACAGCATGGCGAGCAGTACTTC. The J gene is TRBJ2-7, the V gene TRBV9, with D perhaps TRBD1 (6 bases). The CDR3 has 14 residues. Trimming took off 3 bases at V and 6 bases at J, with 16 bases between the two ends. Germline V CDR1 and CDR2: SGDLS, YYNGEE.

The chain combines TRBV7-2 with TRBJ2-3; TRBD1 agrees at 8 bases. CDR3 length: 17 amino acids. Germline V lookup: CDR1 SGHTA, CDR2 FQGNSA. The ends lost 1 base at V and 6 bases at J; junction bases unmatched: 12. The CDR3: CASSLGGGGTGMDTQYF. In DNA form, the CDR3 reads TGTGCCAGCAGCTTAGGTGGTGGGGGGACAGGTATGGATACGCAGTATTTT.

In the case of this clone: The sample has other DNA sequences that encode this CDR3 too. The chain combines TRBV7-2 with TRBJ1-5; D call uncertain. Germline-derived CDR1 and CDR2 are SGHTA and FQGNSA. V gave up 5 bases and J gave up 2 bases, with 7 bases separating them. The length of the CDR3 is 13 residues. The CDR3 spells CASSIRGNQPQHF. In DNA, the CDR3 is TGTGCCAGCAGCATAAGAGGCAATCAGCCCCAGCATTTT.

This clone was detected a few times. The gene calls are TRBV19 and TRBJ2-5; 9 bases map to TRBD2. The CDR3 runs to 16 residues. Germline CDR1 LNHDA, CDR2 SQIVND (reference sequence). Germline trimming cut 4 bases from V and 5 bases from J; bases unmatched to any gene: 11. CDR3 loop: CASSTRGGVTSETQYF. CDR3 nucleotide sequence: TGTGCCAGTAGTACGCGGGGGGGCGTCACTTCTGAGACCCAGTACTTC.

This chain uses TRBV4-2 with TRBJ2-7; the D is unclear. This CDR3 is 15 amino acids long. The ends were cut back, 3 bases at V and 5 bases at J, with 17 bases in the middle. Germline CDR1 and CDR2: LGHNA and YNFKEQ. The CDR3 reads CASSQTPSPRDEQYF. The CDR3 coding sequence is TGTGCCAGCAGCCAGACGCCGAGCCCACGGGACGAGCAGTACTTC.

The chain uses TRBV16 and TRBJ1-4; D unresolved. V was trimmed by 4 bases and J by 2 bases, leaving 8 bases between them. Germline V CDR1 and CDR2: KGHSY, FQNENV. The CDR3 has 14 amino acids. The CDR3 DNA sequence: TGTGCCAGCAGCCCGCGGGAGACTAATGAAAAACTGTTTTTT. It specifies CASSPRETNEKLFF.

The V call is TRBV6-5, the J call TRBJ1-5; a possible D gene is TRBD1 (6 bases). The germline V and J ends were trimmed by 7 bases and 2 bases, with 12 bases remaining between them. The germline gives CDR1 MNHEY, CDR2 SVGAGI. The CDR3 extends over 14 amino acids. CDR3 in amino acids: CASIVAGGNQPQHF. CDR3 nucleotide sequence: TGTGCCAGCATAGTAGCAGGGGGCAATCAGCCCCAGCATTTT.

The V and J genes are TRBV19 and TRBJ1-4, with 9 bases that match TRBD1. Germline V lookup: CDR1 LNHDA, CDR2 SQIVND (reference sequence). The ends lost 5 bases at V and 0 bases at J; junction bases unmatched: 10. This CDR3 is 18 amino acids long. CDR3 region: CASSQLRTGDATNEKLFF. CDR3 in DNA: TGTGCCAGTAGTCAGCTAAGGACAGGGGACGCAACTAATGAAAAACTGTTTTTT.

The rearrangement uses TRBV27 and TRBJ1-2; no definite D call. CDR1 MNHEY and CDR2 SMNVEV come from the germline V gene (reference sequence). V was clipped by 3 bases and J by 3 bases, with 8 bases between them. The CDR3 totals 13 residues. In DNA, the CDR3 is TGTGCCAGCAGTTTTTCGTCAGACTATGGCTACACCTTC. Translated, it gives CASSFSSDYGYTF.

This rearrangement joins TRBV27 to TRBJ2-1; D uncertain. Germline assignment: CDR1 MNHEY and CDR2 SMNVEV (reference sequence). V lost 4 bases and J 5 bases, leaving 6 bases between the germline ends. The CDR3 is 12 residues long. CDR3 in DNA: TGTGCCAGCAGTTATGGTGACAATGAGCAGTTCTTC. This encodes CASSYGDNEQFF.

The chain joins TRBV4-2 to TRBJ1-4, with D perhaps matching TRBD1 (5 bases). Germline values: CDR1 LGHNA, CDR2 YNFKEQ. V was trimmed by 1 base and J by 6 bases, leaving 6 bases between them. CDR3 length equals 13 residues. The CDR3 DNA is TGTGCCAGCAGCCAAGCAGGGTATGAAAAACTGTTTTTT. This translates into CASSQAGYEKLFF.

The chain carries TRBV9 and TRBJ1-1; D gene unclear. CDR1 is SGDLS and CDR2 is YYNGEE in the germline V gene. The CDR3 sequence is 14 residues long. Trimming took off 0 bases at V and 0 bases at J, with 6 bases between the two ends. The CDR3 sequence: CASSVDGMNTEAFF. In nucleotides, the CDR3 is TGTGCCAGCAGCGTAGACGGCATGAACACTGAAGCTTTCTTT.